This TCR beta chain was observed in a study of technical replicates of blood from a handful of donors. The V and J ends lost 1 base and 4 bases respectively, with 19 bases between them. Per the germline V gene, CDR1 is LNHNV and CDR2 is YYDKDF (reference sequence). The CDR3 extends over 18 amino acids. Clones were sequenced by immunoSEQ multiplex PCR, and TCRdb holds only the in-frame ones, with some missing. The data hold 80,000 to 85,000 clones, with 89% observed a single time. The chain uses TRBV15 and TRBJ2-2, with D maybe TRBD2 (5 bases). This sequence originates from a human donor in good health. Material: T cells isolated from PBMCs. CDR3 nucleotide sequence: TGTGCCACCAGCAGAGTACGTACCGGGAAAAAAAGCACCGGGGAGCTGTTTTTT. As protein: CATSRVRTGKKSTGELFF.